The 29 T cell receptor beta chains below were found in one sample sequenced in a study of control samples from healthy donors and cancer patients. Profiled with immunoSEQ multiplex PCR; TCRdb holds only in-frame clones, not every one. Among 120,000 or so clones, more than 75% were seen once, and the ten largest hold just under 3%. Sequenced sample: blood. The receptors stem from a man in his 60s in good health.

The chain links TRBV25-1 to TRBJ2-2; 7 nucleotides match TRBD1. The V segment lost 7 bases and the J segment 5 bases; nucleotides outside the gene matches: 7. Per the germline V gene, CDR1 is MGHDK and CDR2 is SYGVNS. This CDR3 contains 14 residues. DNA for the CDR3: TGTGCCAGCACATCTAGGGGGCGGACCGGGGAGCTGTTTTTT. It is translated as CASTSRGRTGELFF.

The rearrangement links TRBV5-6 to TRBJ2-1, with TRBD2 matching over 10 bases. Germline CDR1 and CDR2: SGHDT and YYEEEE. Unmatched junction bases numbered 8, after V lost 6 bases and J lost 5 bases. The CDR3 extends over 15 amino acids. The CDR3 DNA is TGTGCCAGCAACGCCGGGACTAGCGACAACAATGAGCAGTTCTTC. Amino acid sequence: CASNAGTSDNNEQFF.

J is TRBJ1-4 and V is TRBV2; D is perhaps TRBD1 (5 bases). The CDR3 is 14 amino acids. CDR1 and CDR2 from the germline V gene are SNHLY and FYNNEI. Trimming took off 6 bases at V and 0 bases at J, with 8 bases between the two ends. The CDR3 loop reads CASSRVSTNEKLFF. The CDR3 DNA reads TGTGCCAGCAGCAGGGTATCAACTAATGAAAAACTGTTTTTT.

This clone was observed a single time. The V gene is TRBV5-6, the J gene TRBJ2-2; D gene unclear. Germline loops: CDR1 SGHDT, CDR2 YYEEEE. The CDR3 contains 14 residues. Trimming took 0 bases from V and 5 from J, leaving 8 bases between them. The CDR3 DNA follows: TGTGCCAGCAGCTTGGGGGTTAGAACCGGGGAGCTGTTTTTT. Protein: CASSLGVRTGELFF.

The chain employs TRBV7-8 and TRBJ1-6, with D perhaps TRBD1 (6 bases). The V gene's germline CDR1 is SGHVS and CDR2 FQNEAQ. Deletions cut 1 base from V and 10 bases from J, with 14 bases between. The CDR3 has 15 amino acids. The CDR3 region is CASSLDFGGSSPLHF. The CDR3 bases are TGTGCCAGCAGCTTAGATTTCGGGGGCAGCTCACCCCTCCACTTT.

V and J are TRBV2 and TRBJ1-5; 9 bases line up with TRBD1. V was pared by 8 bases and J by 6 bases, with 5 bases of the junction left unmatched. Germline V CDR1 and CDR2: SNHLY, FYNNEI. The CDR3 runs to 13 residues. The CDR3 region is CASGTGPRQPQHF. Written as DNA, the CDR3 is TGTGCCAGCGGGACAGGGCCCCGTCAGCCCCAGCATTTT. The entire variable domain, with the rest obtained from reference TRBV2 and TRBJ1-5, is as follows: EPEVTQTPSHQVTQMGQEVILRCVPISNHLYFYWYRQILGQKVEFLVSFYNNEISEKSEIFDDQFSVERPDGSNFTLKIRSTKLEDSAMYFCASGTGPRQPQHFGDGTRLSIL.

The DNA for the CDR3 is TGTGCCAGCAGCTTGGCCGGAGGACCCACAGATACGCAGTATTTT. This encodes CASSLAGGPTDTQYF. The rearrangement links TRBV5-4 to TRBJ2-3; weak D call: TRBD2 (5 bases). From germline, CDR1 is SGHNT and CDR2 YYREEE (reference sequence). The CDR3 has 15 residues. Deletions cut 0 bases from V and 2 bases from J, with 10 bases between.

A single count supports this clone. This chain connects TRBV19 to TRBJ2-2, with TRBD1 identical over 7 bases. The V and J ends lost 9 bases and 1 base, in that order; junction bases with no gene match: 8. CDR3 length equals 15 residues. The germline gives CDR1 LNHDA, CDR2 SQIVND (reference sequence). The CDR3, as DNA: TGTGCCAGCAAACCGGGACAGTGGAACACCGGGGAGCTGTTTTTT. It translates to CASKPGQWNTGELFF.

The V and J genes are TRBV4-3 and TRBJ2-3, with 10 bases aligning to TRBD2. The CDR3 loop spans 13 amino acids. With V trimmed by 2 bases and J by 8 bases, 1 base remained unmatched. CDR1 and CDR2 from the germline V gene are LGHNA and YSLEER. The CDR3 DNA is TGCGCCAGCAGCCAATCTAGCGGGGGTACGCAGTATTTT. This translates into CASSQSSGGTQYF.

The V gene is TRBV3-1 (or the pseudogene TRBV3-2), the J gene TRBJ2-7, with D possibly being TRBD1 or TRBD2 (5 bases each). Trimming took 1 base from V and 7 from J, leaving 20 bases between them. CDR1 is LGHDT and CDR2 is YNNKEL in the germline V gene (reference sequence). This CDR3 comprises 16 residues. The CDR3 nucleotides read TGTGCCAGCAGCCAAGGCCAGAGGGCAGGGTGGAGAGAGCAGTACTTC. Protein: CASSQGQRAGWREQYF.

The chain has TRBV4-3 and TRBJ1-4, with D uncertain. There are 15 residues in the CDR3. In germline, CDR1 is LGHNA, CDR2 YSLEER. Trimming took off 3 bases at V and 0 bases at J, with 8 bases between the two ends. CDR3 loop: CASSQETTTNEKLFF. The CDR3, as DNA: TGCGCCAGCAGCCAGGAGACAACAACTAATGAAAAACTGTTTTTT.

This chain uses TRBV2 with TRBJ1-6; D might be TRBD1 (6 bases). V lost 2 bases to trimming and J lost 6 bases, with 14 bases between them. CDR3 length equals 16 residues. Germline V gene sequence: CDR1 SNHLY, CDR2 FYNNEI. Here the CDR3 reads CASSELGTTFNSPLHF. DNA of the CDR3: TGTGCCAGCAGTGAATTGGGGACAACTTTTAATTCACCCCTCCACTTT.

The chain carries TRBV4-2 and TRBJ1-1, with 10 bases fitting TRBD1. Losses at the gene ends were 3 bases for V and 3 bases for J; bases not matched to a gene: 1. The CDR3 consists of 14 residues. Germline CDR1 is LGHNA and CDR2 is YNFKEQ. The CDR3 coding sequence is TGTGCCAGCAGCCAGACAGGGGGCGACACTGAAGCTTTCTTT. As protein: CASSQTGGDTEAFF.

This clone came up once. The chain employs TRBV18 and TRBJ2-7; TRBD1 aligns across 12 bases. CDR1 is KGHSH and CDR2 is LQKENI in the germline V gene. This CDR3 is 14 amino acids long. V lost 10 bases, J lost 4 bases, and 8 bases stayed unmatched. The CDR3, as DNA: TGTGCCACTCAGGAGGGACAGGGGGCTTACGAGCAGTACTTC. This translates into CATQEGQGAYEQYF.

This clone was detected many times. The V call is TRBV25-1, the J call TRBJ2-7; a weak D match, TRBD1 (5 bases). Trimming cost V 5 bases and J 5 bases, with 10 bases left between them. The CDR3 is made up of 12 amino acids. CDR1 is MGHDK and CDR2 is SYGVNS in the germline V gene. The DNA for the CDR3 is TGTGCCAGCAGTTCAGGGAACCACGAGCAGTACTTC. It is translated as CASSSGNHEQYF.

Written as DNA, the CDR3 is TGTGCCAGCAGCGTAGTAGTGGGAAAGAGTGAGCAGTTCTTC. Translation gives CASSVVVGKSEQFF. V gene TRBV9 combines with J gene TRBJ2-1; D not certain. Germline V lookup: CDR1 SGDLS, CDR2 YYNGEE. The CDR3 spans 14 residues. Trimming cost V 0 bases and J 9 bases, with 13 bases left between them.

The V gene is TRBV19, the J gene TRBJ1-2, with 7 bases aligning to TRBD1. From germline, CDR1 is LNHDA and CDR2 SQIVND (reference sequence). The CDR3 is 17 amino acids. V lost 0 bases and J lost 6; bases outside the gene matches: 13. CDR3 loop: CASSIDTRGSQADGYTF. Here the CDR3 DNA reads TGTGCCAGTAGTATAGATACCAGGGGGTCCCAGGCGGATGGCTACACCTTC. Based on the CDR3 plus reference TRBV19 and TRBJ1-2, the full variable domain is DGGITQSPKYLFRKEGQNVTLSCEQNLNHDAMYWYRQDPGQGLRLIYYSQIVNDFQKGDIAEGYSVSREKKESFPLTVTSAQKNPTAFYLCASSIDTRGSQADGYTFGSGTRLTVV.

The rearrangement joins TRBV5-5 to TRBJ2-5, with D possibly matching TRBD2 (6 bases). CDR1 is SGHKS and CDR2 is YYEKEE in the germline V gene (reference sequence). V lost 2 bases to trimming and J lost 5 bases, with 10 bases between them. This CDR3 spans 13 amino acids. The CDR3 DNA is TGTGCCAGCAGCTTTGCAGGGAGGGAGACCCAGTACTTC. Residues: CASSFAGRETQYF.

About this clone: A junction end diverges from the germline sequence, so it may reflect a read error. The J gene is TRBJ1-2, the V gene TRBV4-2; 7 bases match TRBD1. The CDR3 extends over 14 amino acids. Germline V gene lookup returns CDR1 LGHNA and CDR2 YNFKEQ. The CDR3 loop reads CASSQVGQAWLFIF. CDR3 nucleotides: TGTGCCAGCAGCCAAGTCGGACAGGCTTGGTTATTCATCTTC.

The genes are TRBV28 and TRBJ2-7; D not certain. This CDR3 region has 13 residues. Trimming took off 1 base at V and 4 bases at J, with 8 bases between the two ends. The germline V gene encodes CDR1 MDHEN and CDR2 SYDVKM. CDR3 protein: CASSLLIEYEQYF. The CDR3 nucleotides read TGTGCCAGCAGTTTATTGATTGAATACGAGCAGTACTTC.

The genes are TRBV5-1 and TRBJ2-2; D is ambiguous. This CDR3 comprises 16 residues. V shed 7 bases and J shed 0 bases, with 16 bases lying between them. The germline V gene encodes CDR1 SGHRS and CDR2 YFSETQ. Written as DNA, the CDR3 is TGCGCCAGCGTACTGTTTTCTGTGGCGAACACCGGGGAGCTGTTTTTT. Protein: CASVLFSVANTGELFF.

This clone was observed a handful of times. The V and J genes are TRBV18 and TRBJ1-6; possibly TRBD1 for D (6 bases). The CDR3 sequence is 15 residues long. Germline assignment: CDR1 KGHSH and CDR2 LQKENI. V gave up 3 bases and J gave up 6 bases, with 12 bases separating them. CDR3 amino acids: CASSPSNRVNSPLHF. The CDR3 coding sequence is TGTGCCAGCTCACCGAGCAACAGGGTTAATTCACCCCTCCACTTT. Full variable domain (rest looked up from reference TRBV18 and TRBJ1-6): NAGVMQNPRHLVRRRGQEARLRCSPMKGHSHVYWYRQLPEEGLKFMVYLQKENIIDESGMPKERFSAEFPKEGPSILRIQQVVRGDSAAYFCASSPSNRVNSPLHFGNGTRLTVT.

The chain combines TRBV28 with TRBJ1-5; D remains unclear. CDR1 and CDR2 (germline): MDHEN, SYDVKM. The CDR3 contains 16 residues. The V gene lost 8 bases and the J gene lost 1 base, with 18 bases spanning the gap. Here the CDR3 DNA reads TGTGCCAGCGGACGGTCAGGAGTCGAAAGCAATCAGCCCCAGCATTTT. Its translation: CASGRSGVESNQPQHF.

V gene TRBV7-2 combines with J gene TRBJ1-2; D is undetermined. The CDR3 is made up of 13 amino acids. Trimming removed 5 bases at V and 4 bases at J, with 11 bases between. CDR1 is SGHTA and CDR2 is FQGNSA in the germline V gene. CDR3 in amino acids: CASSLDASYGYTF. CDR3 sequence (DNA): TGTGCCAGCAGCCTCGATGCGAGCTATGGCTACACCTTC.

The CDR3 bases are TGTGCCAGTAGAACAGGGTCGGTGGATGAAAAACTGTTTTTT. Its translation: CASRTGSVDEKLFF. The chain links TRBV19 to TRBJ1-4; D might be TRBD1 (6 bases). The CDR3 totals 14 residues. Germline assignment: CDR1 LNHDA and CDR2 SQIVND (reference sequence). V was shortened by 6 bases and J by 6 bases, with 14 bases between the two germline ends.

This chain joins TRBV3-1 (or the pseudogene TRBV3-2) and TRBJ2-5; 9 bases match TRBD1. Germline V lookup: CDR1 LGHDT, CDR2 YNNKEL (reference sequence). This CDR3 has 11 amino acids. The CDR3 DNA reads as TGTGCGACAGGGGGTCTGGGGGCCCAGTACTTC. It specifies CATGGLGAQYF.

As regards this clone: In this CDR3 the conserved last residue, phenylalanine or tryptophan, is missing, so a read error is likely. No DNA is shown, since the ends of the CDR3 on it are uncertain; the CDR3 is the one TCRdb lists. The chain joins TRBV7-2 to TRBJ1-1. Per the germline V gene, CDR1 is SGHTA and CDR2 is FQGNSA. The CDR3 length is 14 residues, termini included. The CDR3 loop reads CASSSRGAGRYFSI.

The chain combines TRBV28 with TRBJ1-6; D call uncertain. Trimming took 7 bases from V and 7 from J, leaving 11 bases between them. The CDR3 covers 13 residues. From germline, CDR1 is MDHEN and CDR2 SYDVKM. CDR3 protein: CASTGRLNSPLHF. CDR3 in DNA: TGTGCCAGCACGGGCCGATTAAATTCACCCCTCCACTTT.

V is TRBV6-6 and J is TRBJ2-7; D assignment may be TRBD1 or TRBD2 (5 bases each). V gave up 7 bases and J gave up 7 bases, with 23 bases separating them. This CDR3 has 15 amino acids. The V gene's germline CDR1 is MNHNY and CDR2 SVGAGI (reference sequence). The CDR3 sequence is CASITGPAPLGEQYF. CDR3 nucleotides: TGTGCCAGCATCACGGGGCCAGCCCCTTTAGGGGAGCAGTACTTC.